A single sample gave rise to the 10 T cell receptor beta chains below, sequenced in a study of CD8+CD57+ T cells in acquired aplastic anemia. The patients chosen for sequencing had shown expansion of CD8+CD57+ cells (detected by flow cytometry). The use of genomic DNA as template underpinned the TCR beta VDJ and CDR3 profiling. TCRdb redid the calling of the reads with MiXCR, one entry per CDR3 protein. The sample includes 250,000 or so distinct CDR3 sequences, approximately 50% of them seen just once. The sample consisted of sorted CD4+, CD8+, or CD8+CD57+ T cells (not recorded which) from PBMCs. The receptors shown here come from a human donor with aplastic anemia.

This clonotype was picked up many times. The CDR3 DNA follows: TGTGCCAGCAGTGATCACAGTGATACTCTGGACAACACCATATATTTT. Translated, it gives CASSDHSDTLDNTIYF. The chain couples TRBV2 to TRBJ1-3; D not certain. The V end lost 3 bases, the J end lost 7 bases, and 19 bases lay between the germline ends. Germline V gene sequence: CDR1 SNHLY, CDR2 FYNNEI. The length of the CDR3 is 16 residues.

This clonotype was counted many times. The rearrangement uses TRBV29-1 and TRBJ1-1, with no clear D. With 4 bases removed from V and 11 bases from J, the gap between germline ends came to 11 bases. Germline CDR1 reads SQVTM; CDR2 reads ANQGSEA. The CDR3 is 10 amino acids. Here the CDR3 DNA reads TGCAGCGTTGGGGCCCGGGTGGCTTTCTTT. It yields the protein CSVGARVAFF. Full variable domain (outside the CDR3, taken from reference TRBV29-1 and TRBJ1-1): SAVISQKPSRDICQRGTSLTIQCQVDSQVTMMFWYRQQPGQSLTLIATANQGSEATYESGFVIDKFPISRPNLTFSTLTVSNMSPEDSSIYLCSVGARVAFFGQGTRLTVV.

This clonotype was seen a few times. At one end the junction does not follow the germline gene, possibly because of a read error. The chain recombines TRBV4-2 with TRBJ2-7, with no clear D. Germline values: CDR1 LGHNA, CDR2 YNFKEQ. The length of the CDR3 is 14 residues. The CDR3 sequence: CANSQEGFTYEQYF. The DNA for the CDR3 is TGTGCCAACAGCCAAGAAGGCTTTACCTACGAGCAATACTTC.

The chain employs TRBV29-1 and TRBJ1-1; D gene uncertain. Germline V gives CDR1 SQVTM, CDR2 ANQGSEA. Between the trimmed V and J ends, which lost 4 bases and 5 bases, there was a span of 11 bases. This CDR3 spans 12 amino acids. This CDR3 is CSVGAGETEAFF. CDR3 nucleotides: TGCAGCGTTGGGGCCGGGGAGACTGAAGCTTTCTTT.

V gene TRBV2 combines with J gene TRBJ2-5; TRBD2 agrees at 12 bases. J was trimmed by 5 bases and V by 7 bases; bases with no gene match: 5. Germline CDR1 is SNHLY and CDR2 is FYNNEI. This CDR3 region has 14 residues. The CDR3 bases are TGTGCCAGCACGACTAGCGGGGGCTACGAGACCCAGTACTTC. Amino acid sequence: CASTTSGGYETQYF.

This clonotype was seen once. The chain combines TRBV19 with TRBJ1-3; D gene uncertain. The CDR3 covers 12 residues. CDR1 and CDR2 from the germline V gene are LNHDA and SQIVND (reference sequence). The ends were cut back, 2 bases at V and 4 bases at J, with 3 bases in the middle. The CDR3 nucleotides read TGTGCCAGTAGTATACGGGGAAACACCATATATTTT. Its translation is CASSIRGNTIYF.

V usage is TRBV27 and J usage is TRBJ2-2; D uncertain. The V end was cut by 5 bases, the J end by 1 base, with 11 bases between. The CDR3 length is 15 residues. The germline V gene has CDR1 MNHEY and CDR2 SMNVEV (reference sequence). The CDR3 is CASSPRARNTGELFF. Here the CDR3 DNA reads TGTGCCAGCAGTCCAAGGGCCCGGAACACCGGGGAGCTGTTTTTT.

This clonotype was seen only a few times. This chain connects TRBV6-6 to TRBJ1-4; D might be TRBD1 (5 bases). The CDR3 length is 15 residues. The V gene lost 1 base and the J gene lost 5 bases, with 11 bases spanning the gap. The germline V gene encodes CDR1 MNHNY and CDR2 SVGAGI (reference sequence). The CDR3 DNA reads as TGTGCCAGCAGTTACTTCGGGGCTAAGAATGAAAAACTGTTTTTT. Translating gives CASSYFGAKNEKLFF.

The table lists this clonotype with a count of one. This may be a read error: a much more frequent sequence differs by one nucleotide. The chain couples TRBV6-2 or TRBV6-3 to TRBJ2-1; no definite D call. The CDR3 contains 13 residues. The V end lost 2 bases, the J end lost 7 bases, and 9 bases lay between the germline ends. In germline, CDR1 is MNHEY, CDR2 SVGEGT. The CDR3 sequence is CASSYGERNEQFF. CDR3 nucleotide sequence: TGTGCCAGCAGTTACGGGGAAAGGAATGAGCAGTTCTTC.

The chain couples TRBV29-1 to TRBJ1-2, with D possibly TRBD1 on 5 matching bases. This CDR3 has 14 amino acids. V lost 8 bases and J lost 0, with 16 bases in between. The germline CDR1 and CDR2 sequences are SQVTM and ANQGSEA. The CDR3 coding sequence is TGCAGCACGGGGGTACAGGCCTCTAACTATGGCTACACCTTC. Its translation is CSTGVQASNYGYTF. The full variable domain, rest sourced from reference TRBV29-1 and TRBJ1-2, is SAVISQKPSRDICQRGTSLTIQCQVDSQVTMMFWYRQQPGQSLTLIATANQGSEATYESGFVIDKFPISRPNLTFSTLTVSNMSPEDSSIYLCSTGVQASNYGYTFGSGTRLTVV.